Following are 7 T cell receptor beta chains from one sample sequenced in a study of shared clonotypes between healthy human individuals. The method was immunoSEQ multiplex PCR; TCRdb's version includes in-frame clones alone and lacks a portion of them. The table shows about 1 million clones, with about 70% occurring only once. Sequencing used memory CD4+ T cells sorted from blood. As to subset: CD45RA-negative fraction. The receptors were sampled from a man between 18 and 35 years old in good health.

This clone has a handful of counts. This same CDR3 is encoded by further DNA sequences in the sample. The chain couples TRBV28 to TRBJ1-2; 8 bases align to TRBD1. The CDR3 has 15 amino acids. Germline V gene lookup returns CDR1 MDHEN and CDR2 SYDVKM. The ends lost 5 bases at V and 4 bases at J; junction bases unmatched: 9. CDR3 DNA sequence: TGTGCCAGCAGTCCCCTAGGACAGGGCGGCTATGGCTACACCTTC. Protein: CASSPLGQGGYGYTF.

Comment on this clone: The identical CDR3 is also encoded by other nucleotide sequences in the sample. This chain joins TRBV7-2 and TRBJ2-7; 10 nucleotides line up with TRBD1. The germline CDR1 and CDR2 sequences are SGHTA and FQGNSA. The CDR3 consists of 14 residues. J gave up 4 bases and V 5 bases, and 5 bases lay outside the gene matches. This chain's CDR3 is CASSPRTGGYEQYF. The CDR3 region has the DNA TGTGCCAGCAGCCCCCGGACAGGGGGATACGAGCAGTACTTC. The whole variable domain, remainder taken from reference TRBV7-2 and TRBJ2-7, is GAGVSQSPSNKVTEKGKDVELRCDPISGHTALYWYRQSLGQGLEFLIYFQGNSAPDKSGLPSDRFSAERTGGSVSTLTIQRTQQEDSAVYLCASSPRTGGYEQYFGPGTRLTVT.

J is TRBJ1-3 and V is TRBV27, with 12 bases aligning to TRBD1. Per germline, CDR1 MNHEY and CDR2 SMNVEV (reference sequence). J was trimmed by 4 bases and V by 6 bases; bases with no gene match: 4. There are 15 residues in the CDR3. The CDR3 nucleotides are TGTGCCAGCAGCCGGGACAGGGGGCCGGGAAACACCATATATTTT. Encoded protein: CASSRDRGPGNTIYF.

The V call is TRBV2, the J call TRBJ1-4; tentative D call: TRBD1 (5 bases). Trimming stripped 11 bases from V and 5 bases from J, with 12 bases between. This CDR3 has 12 residues. CDR1 is SNHLY and CDR2 is FYNNEI in the germline V gene. CDR3 region: CAGRDHNEKLFF. The DNA of the CDR3 is TGTGCCGGTCGGGACCACAATGAAAAACTGTTTTTT. Combining the CDR3 with reference TRBV2 and TRBJ1-4 gives the whole variable domain EPEVTQTPSHQVTQMGQEVILRCVPISNHLYFYWYRQILGQKVEFLVSFYNNEISEKSEIFDDQFSVERPDGSNFTLKIRSTKLEDSAMYFCAGRDHNEKLFFGSGTQLSVL.

This clone was seen a few times. V gene TRBV28 combines with J gene TRBJ1-1; D gene ambiguous. Germline assignment: CDR1 MDHEN and CDR2 SYDVKM. CDR3 length: 13 residues. Trimming cost V 6 bases and J 4 bases, with 12 bases left between them. The CDR3 region is CASSPPLLTEAFF. The CDR3 DNA reads TGTGCCAGCAGCCCCCCCCTCCTCACTGAAGCTTTCTTT.

This clone was detected only a few times. V and J are TRBV19 and TRBJ1-5, with D possibly TRBD1 on 5 matching bases. Trimming shortened V by 2 bases and J by 6 bases, and 11 bases separated the two germline ends. Germline lookup yields CDR1 LNHDA and CDR2 SQIVND (reference sequence). The CDR3 extends over 14 amino acids. The CDR3 protein is CASSISGGTQPQHF. The CDR3 DNA reads TGTGCCAGTAGTATATCCGGGGGGACTCAGCCCCAGCATTTT.

This chain links TRBV30 with TRBJ2-1; D may be TRBD1 (5 bases). Trimming took 4 bases from V and 4 from J, leaving 17 bases between them. The CDR3 is 15 residues long. Germline values: CDR1 GTSNPN, CDR2 SVGIG (reference sequence). The CDR3 protein is CAWTAGNLGYNEQFF. The CDR3 DNA reads as TGTGCCTGGACAGCAGGGAATTTGGGGTACAATGAGCAGTTCTTC.